The T cell receptor (beta chain) described here comes from a study of T cell responses to AZD1222 COVID-19 vaccine. Only in-frame clones appear in the TCRdb table, and some are missing; sequencing was by immunoSEQ multiplex PCR. Of roughly 80,000 clones detected, 88% appear once; the ten largest clones hold roughly 5.1%. Per germline, CDR1 MNHEY and CDR2 SVGEGT. The ends were cut back, 2 bases at V and 4 bases at J, with 17 bases in the middle. The CDR3 sequence is 16 residues long. This clone was seen once. Specimen: peripheral blood, collected on day 0 of MenACWY control vaccination. V and J are TRBV6-2 or TRBV6-3 and TRBJ1-1, with D unclear. The source is an adult in good health. CDR3 coding DNA: TGTGCCAGCAGTTACGGTATGGGCAGGAAAGGCACTGAAGCTTTCTTT. Translating gives CASSYGMGRKGTEAFF.